This TCR beta chain was recorded in a study of blood T cells in healthy people across ages. V was pared by 0 bases and J by 5 bases, with 11 bases between. The CDR3 runs 15 residues. The germline V gene has CDR1 SGHRS and CDR2 YFSETQ. A J-beta primer mix and a sample-barcoded 5' primer were used in a second PCR of roughly 6 to 11 cycles. MiXCR, applied by TCRdb to the 5' RACE reads, yields one record per CDR3 protein. The sample shows about 840,000 distinct CDR3 sequences, about 28% of them seen only once. The table lists this clonotype with a few counts. This sample also belongs to another study, concerning T cells of mothers and their children.

The sequence derives from a woman in her thirties or forties in good health. Source material: blood. J is TRBJ2-2 and V is TRBV5-1; D might be TRBD1 (5 bases). CDR3 DNA: TGCGCCAGCAGCTTGGAGAAGGGGAAGACCGGGGAGCTGTTTTTT. Translated, it gives CASSLEKGKTGELFF.